This entry features one T cell receptor beta chain sequence. The antigen remains undetermined. J lost 4 bases, V lost 3 bases, and 4 bases had no gene match. This CDR3 has 15 residues. Germline CDR1 MGHDK, CDR2 SYGVNS. The data originate from a study of cytomegalovirus exposure and HLA in healthy donors. Study-level results: Reportedly, TCR beta sequences accurately predicted HLA-A and HLA-B alleles in most subjects.

Both 60 Vbeta primers and 13 Jbeta primers went into the PCR. Sequenced by immunoSEQ multiplex PCR; TCRdb stores in-frame clones only, minus some. This sample has more than 90,000 clones, with about 76% found just once. V and J are TRBV25-1 and TRBJ2-2; the match to TRBD1 covers 8 bases. The origin of this receptor is a woman aged 70-85 years in good health and CMV-seropositive. Sequenced sample: PBMCs. CDR3: CASSDNTGGTGELFF. The CDR3 DNA reads as TGTGCCAGCAGTGATAACACAGGGGGCACCGGGGAGCTGTTTTTT.